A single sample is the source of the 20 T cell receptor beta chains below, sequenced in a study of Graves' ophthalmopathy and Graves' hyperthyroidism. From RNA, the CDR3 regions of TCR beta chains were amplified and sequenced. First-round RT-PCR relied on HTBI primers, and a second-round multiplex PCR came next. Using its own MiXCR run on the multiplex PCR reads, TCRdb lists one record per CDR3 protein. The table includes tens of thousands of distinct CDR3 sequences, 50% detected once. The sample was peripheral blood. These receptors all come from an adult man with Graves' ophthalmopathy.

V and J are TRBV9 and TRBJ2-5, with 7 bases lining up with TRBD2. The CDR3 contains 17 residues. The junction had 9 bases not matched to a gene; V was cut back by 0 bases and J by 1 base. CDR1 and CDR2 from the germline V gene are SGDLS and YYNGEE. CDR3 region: CASSVGLAEEPQETQYF. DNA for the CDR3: TGTGCCAGCAGCGTAGGACTAGCCGAGGAGCCCCAAGAGACCCAGTACTTC.

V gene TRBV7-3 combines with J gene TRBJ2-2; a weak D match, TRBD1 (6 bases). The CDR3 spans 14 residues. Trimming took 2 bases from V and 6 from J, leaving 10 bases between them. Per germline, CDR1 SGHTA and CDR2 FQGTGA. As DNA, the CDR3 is TGTGCCAGCAGCTTAGGGACACCGCCCGGGGAGCTGTTTTTT. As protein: CASSLGTPPGELFF.

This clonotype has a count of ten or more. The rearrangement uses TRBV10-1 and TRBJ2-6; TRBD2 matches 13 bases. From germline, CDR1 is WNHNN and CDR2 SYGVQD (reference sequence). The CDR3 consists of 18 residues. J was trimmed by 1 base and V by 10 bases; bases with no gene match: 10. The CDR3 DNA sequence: TGCGCCACCAAACAGGAACTAGCGGGGGGGTCTGGGGCCAACGTCCTGACTTTC. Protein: CATKQELAGGSGANVLTF.

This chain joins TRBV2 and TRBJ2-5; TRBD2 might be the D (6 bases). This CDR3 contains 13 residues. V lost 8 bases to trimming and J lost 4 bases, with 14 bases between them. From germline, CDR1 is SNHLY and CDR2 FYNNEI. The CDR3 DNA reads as TGTGCCAGCGGTCCTAGCGTTATAGAGACCCAGTACTTC. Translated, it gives CASGPSVIETQYF.

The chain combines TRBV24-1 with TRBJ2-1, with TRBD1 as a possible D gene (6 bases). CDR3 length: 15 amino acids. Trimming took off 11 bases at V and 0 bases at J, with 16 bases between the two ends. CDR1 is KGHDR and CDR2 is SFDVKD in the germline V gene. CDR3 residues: CASSTTGSSYNEQFF. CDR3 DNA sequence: TGTGCCAGCTCGACGACAGGATCCTCCTACAATGAGCAGTTCTTC.

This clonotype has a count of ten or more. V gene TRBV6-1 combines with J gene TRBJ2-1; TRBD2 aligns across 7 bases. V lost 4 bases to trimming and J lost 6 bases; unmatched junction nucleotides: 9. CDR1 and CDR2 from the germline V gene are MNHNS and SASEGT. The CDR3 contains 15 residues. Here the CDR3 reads CASSARSGESNEQFF. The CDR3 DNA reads TGTGCCAGCAGTGCGCGCAGCGGGGAGAGCAATGAGCAGTTCTTC.

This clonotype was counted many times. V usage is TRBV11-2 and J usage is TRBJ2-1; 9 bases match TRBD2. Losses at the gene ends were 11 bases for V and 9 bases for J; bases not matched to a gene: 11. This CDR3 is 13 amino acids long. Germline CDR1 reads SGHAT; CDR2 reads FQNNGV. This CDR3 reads CAGDAGGRGEQFF. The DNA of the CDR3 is TGTGCCGGCGACGCGGGAGGGAGGGGTGAGCAGTTCTTC.

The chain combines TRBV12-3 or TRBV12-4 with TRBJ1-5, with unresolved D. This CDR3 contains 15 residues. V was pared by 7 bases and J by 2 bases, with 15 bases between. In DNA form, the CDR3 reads TGTGCCAGCACCTTTAGTGTAGGGTGCAATCAGCCCCAGCATTTT. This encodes CASTFSVGCNQPQHF.

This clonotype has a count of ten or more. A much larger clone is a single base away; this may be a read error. DNA of the CDR3: TGTGCCAGCAGTAGCCGGGACGGAGCCTACGAGCAGTACTTC. It is translated as CASSSRDGAYEQYF. V gene TRBV6-5 combines with J gene TRBJ2-7; D assignment may be TRBD1 or TRBD2 (5 bases each). CDR3 length: 14 residues. The V gene's germline CDR1 is MNHEY and CDR2 SVGAGI. Trimming took off 5 bases at V and 2 bases at J, with 13 bases between the two ends.

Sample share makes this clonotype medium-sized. The CDR3 DNA is TGTGCCACCAGTGATCCTAGCGGGGCATACAATGAGCAGTTCTTC. Protein: CATSDPSGAYNEQFF. The gene calls are TRBV24-1 and TRBJ2-1, with TRBD2 matching over 9 bases. The V and J ends lost 3 bases and 4 bases, in that order; junction bases with no gene match: 3. Germline V lookup: CDR1 KGHDR, CDR2 SFDVKD. The CDR3 consists of 15 residues.

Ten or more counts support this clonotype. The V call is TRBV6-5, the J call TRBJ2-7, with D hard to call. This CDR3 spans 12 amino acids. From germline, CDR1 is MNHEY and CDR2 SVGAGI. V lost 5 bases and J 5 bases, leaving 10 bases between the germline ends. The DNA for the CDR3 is TGTGCCAGCAGTCCGGGTAGGGACGAGCAGTACTTC. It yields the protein CASSPGRDEQYF.

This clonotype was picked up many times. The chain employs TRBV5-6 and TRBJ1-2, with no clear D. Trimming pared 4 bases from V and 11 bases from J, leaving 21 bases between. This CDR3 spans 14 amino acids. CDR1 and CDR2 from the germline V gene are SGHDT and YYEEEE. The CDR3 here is CASSPGSPMLTYTF. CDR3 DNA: TGTGCCAGCAGCCCCGGTTCACCGATGCTGACTTACACCTTC. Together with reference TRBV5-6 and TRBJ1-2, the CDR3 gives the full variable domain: DAGVTQSPTHLIKTRGQQVTLRCSPKSGHDTVSWYQQALGQGPQFIFQYYEEEERQRGNFPDRFSGHQFPNYSSELNVNALLLGDSALYLCASSPGSPMLTYTFGSGTRLTVV.

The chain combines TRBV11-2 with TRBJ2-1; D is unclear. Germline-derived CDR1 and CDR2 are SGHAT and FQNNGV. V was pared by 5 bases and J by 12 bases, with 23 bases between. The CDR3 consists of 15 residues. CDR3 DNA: TGTGCCAGCAGCCAAAGTAGGCTCCTAAAAGCTGGGCAGTTCTTC. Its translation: CASSQSRLLKAGQFF.

The CDR3 reads CSASTRESYEQYF. The CDR3 DNA reads TGCAGCGCTTCTACAAGGGAGTCCTACGAGCAGTACTTC. The chain recombines TRBV29-1 with TRBJ2-7, with D tentatively TRBD2 (5 bases). Deletions cut 7 bases from V and 1 base from J, with 14 bases between. Germline CDR1 is SQVTM and CDR2 is ANQGSEA. The CDR3 consists of 13 residues.

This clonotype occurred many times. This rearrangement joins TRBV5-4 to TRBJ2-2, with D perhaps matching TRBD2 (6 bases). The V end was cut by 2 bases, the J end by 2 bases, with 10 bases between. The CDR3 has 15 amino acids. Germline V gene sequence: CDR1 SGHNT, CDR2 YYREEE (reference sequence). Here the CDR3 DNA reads TGTGCCAGCAGCTTCGGGGGAAGAAACACCGGGGAGCTGTTTTTT. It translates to CASSFGGRNTGELFF.

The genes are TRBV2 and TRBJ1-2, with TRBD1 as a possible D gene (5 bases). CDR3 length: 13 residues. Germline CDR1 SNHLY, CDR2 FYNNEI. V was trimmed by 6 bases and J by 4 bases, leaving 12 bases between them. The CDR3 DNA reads TGTGCCAGCAGCGACCAGGGAGGCTATGGCTACACCTTC. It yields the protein CASSDQGGYGYTF.

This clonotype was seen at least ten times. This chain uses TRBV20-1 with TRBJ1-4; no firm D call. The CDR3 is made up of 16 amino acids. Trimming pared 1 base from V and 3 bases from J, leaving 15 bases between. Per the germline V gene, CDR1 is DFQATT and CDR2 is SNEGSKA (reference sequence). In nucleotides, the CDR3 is TGCAGTGCTAGAGGCACAGACGCCGTGGCTAATGAAAAACTGTTTTTT. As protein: CSARGTDAVANEKLFF.

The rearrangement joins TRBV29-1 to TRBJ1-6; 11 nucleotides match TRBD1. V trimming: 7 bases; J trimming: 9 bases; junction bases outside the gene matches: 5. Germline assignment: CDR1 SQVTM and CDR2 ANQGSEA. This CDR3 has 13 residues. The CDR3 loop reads CSAGQGESSPLHF. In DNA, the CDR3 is TGCAGCGCGGGACAGGGGGAATCTTCACCCCTCCACTTT.

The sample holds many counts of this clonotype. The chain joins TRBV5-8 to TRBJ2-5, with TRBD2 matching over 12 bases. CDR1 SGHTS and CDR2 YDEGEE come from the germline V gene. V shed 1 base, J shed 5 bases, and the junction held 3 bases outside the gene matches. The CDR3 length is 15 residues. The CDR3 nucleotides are TGTGCCAGCAGCTTGAATCTAGCGGGGGGGGAGACCCAGTACTTC. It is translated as CASSLNLAGGETQYF.

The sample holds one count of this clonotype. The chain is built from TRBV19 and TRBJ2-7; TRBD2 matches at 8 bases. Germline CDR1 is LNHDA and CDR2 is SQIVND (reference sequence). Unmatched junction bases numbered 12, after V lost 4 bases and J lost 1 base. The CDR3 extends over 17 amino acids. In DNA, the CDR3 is TGTGCCAGTAGTAGGTGGGCGGGAGGAACGACTTCCTACGAGCAGTACTTC. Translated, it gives CASSRWAGGTTSYEQYF.